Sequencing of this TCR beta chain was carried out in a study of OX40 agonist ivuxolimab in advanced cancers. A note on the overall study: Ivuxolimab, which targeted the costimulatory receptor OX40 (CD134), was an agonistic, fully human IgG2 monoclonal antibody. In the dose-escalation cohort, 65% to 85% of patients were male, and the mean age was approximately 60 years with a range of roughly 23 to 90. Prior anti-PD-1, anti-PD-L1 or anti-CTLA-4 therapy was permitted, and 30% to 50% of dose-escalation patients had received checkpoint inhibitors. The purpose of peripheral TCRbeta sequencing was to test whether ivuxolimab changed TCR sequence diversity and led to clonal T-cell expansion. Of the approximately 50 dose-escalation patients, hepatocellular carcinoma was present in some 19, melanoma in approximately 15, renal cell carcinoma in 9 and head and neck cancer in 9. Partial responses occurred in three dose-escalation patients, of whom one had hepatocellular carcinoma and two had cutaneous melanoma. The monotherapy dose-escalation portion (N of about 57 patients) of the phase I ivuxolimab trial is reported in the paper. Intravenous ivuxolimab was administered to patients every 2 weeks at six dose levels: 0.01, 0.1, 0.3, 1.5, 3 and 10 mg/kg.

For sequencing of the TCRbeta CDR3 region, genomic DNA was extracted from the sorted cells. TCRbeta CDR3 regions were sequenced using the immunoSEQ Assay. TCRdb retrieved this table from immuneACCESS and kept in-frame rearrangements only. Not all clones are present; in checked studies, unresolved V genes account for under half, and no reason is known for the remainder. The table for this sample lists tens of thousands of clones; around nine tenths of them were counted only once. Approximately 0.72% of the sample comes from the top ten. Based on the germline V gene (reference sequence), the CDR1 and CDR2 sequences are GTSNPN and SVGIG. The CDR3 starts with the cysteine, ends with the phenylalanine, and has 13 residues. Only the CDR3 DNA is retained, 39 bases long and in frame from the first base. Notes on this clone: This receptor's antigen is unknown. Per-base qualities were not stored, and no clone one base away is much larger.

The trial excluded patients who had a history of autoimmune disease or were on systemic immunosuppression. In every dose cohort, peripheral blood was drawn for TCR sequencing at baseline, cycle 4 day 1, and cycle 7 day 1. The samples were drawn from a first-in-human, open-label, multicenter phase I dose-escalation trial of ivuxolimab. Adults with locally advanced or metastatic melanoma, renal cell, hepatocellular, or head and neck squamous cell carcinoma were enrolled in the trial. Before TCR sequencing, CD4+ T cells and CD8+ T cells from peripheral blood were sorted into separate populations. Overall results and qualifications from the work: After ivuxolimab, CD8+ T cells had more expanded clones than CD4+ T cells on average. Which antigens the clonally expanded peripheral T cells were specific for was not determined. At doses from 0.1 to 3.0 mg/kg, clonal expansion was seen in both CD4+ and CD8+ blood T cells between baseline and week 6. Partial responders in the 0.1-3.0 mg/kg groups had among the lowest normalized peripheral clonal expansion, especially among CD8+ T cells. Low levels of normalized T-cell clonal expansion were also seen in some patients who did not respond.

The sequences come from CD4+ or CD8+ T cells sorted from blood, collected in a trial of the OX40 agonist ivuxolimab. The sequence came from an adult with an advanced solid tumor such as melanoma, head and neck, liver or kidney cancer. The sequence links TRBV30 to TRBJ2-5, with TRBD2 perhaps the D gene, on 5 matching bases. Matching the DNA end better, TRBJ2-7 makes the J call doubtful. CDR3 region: CAWSVTVLGEQYF. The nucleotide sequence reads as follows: TGTGCCTGGAGTGTTACAGTACTAGGCGAGCAGTACTTC.